This T cell receptor beta chain came from a study of cytomegalovirus exposure and HLA in healthy donors. With V trimmed by 2 bases and J by 7 bases, 4 bases remained unmatched. This CDR3 is built from 15 residues. Germline-derived CDR1 and CDR2 are KGHSH and LQKENI. The PCR made use of 60 Vbeta and 13 Jbeta primers. Repertoires were generated with immunoSEQ multiplex PCR, while TCRdb's copy carries only in-frame clones and drops some. The sample holds about 140,000 clones, over 60% seen once. Study outcomes and limitations: As a later analysis revealed, most CMV-associated TCR beta chains appeared HLA-restricted. In an earlier analysis, about 87% or about 30%: the productive usage of most TCR beta V segments.

As concerns this clone: Its specificity is unknown.

This chain uses TRBV18 with TRBJ1-5; 11 bases line up with TRBD1. This TCR was sampled from a male donor in good health and CMV-seronegative. The sample consisted of PBMCs. CDR3 in DNA: TGTGCCAGCTCACCAGGGACAGGGGGAGACCAGCCCCAGCATTTT. Protein: CASSPGTGGDQPQHF.